The present T cell receptor (beta chain) was sequenced within a study of identical twins. Regarding the study as a whole: Fewer insertions were carried by abundant cord blood beta clonotypes, but none was seen in memory repertoires. Out-of-frame alpha sequences common to twins exhibited an excess of low generation probability.

This CDR3 spans 15 amino acids. The ends were cut back, 3 bases at V and 0 bases at J, with 14 bases in the middle. Germline CDR1 and CDR2: DFQATT and SNEGSKA (reference sequence). Template switching added a universal primer site, and cDNA bore unique molecular identifiers. MiXCR, run by TCRdb on the 5' RACE reads, gives a single entry per CDR3 protein. The sample holds about 890,000 distinct CDR3 sequences, 9% to 15% seen once. Donors were all healthy Caucasians. This clonotype was recorded at least ten times. The antigen remains unidentified. These data also featured in a second study, about yellow fever vaccine responses in identical twins.

The genes are TRBV20-1 and TRBJ1-1; weak D call: TRBD1 (6 bases). The source is a woman between 18 and 30 years old in good health. Sequenced: PBMCs. The CDR3 reads CSASQGPVLNTEAFF. CDR3 in DNA: TGCAGTGCTAGTCAGGGGCCGGTCCTGAACACTGAAGCTTTCTTT.